The 22 T cell receptor beta chains below come from one sample, sequenced in a study of Ad26.COV2.S vaccination and SARS-CoV-2 variants. The repertoire was sequenced with immunoSEQ multiplex PCR; TCRdb's copy has only in-frame clones and lacks some. Of some 370,000 clones in the sample, 83% were seen once. Treatment denoted: around 19 received Ad26.COV2.S at low or high dose, single or two shots; roughly 5 received placebo; per-sample allocation not given. Samples were taken on day 63 after the first vaccine or placebo injection. The sample in question was peripheral blood, obtained in a trial of Ad26.COV2.S vaccine versus placebo. These TCRs come from a person between 18 and 65 years old who received the Ad26.COV2.S COVID-19 vaccine or a placebo.

J is TRBJ2-1 and V is TRBV5-8, with D tentatively TRBD1 (6 bases). The CDR3 is 15 residues long. Per the germline V gene, CDR1 is SGHTS and CDR2 is YDEGEE. V lost 3 bases and J lost 0, with 10 bases in between. CDR3 DNA sequence: TGTGCCAGCAGCTCAGGGGTTCACTCCTACAATGAGCAGTTCTTC. Its protein is CASSSGVHSYNEQFF.

The rearrangement links TRBV4-1 to TRBJ2-5; D not resolved. V was clipped by 0 bases and J by 5 bases, with 10 bases between them. Per the germline V gene, CDR1 is MGHRA and CDR2 is YSYEKL. This CDR3 has 14 amino acids. CDR3 DNA: TGCGCCAGCAGCCAAGAAAGGGTCAGGGAGACCCAGTACTTC. Translating it yields CASSQERVRETQYF.

The rearrangement joins TRBV5-5 to TRBJ2-5; tentatively, D is TRBD2 (5 bases). The V gene's germline CDR1 is SGHKS and CDR2 YYEKEE (reference sequence). The CDR3 spans 17 residues. V was trimmed by 0 bases and J by 5 bases, leaving 20 bases between them. The CDR3 protein is CASSLVFVGPIAETQYF. The CDR3 DNA reads TGTGCCAGCAGCTTGGTGTTTGTAGGTCCCATAGCGGAGACCCAGTACTTC.

This chain uses TRBV5-1 with TRBJ2-6; D remains ambiguous. V lost 1 base and J lost 2, with 10 bases in between. Germline lookup yields CDR1 SGHRS and CDR2 YFSETQ. CDR3 length: 16 residues. Here the CDR3 reads CASSLSHFTGANVLTF. The CDR3 DNA reads as TGCGCCAGCAGCTTGTCACACTTCACTGGGGCCAACGTCCTGACTTTC.

This clone was seen a single time. J is TRBJ1-1 and V is TRBV6-6; 7 nucleotides align to TRBD1. Germline loops: CDR1 MNHNY, CDR2 SVGAGI (reference sequence). The CDR3 spans 15 residues. Trimming at V came to 6 bases and at J to 4 bases, leaving 11 bases not matched to a gene. CDR3 residues: CASSRQGRPPTEAFF. DNA of the CDR3: TGTGCCAGCAGCCGACAGGGCAGGCCCCCCACTGAAGCTTTCTTT.

The chain's CDR3 is CSASRREGTQYF. CDR3 in DNA: TGCAGTGCTAGTAGGCGGGAGGGTACGCAGTATTTT. V gene TRBV20-1 combines with J gene TRBJ2-3; 9 bases line up with TRBD2. Losses at the gene ends were 3 bases for V and 8 bases for J; bases not matched to a gene: 3. The CDR3 sequence is 12 residues long. CDR1 and CDR2 from the germline V gene are DFQATT and SNEGSKA (reference sequence).

This chain uses TRBV7-2 with TRBJ2-7, with 7 bases that match TRBD2. V lost 0 bases, J lost 7 bases, and 9 bases stayed unmatched. Germline CDR1 is SGHTA and CDR2 is FQGNSA. The CDR3 sequence is 15 residues long. CDR3 sequence (DNA): TGTGCCAGCAGCTTAGCCCCTAGCGGCACGGGGGAGCAGTACTTC. It encodes CASSLAPSGTGEQYF.

V gene TRBV19 combines with J gene TRBJ2-3; maybe TRBD1 (6 bases). The germline V and J ends were trimmed by 10 bases and 4 bases, with 18 bases remaining between them. This CDR3 spans 14 amino acids. Germline V lookup: CDR1 LNHDA, CDR2 SQIVND (reference sequence). The CDR3 DNA reads as TGTGCCAACGACAGGCCTAAGGACGCAGATACGCAGTATTTT. Its protein is CANDRPKDADTQYF.

The genes are TRBV5-5 and TRBJ2-7, with D possibly matching TRBD2 (6 bases). V was cut by 2 bases and J by 2 bases, with 11 bases left in between. CDR3 length: 14 amino acids. Germline V gene data show CDR1 as SGHKS and CDR2 as YYEKEE (reference sequence). DNA of the CDR3: TGTGCCAGCAGCTTAGCGGGCCCCGCCTACGAGCAGTACTTC. Residues: CASSLAGPAYEQYF.

The V gene is TRBV10-3, the J gene TRBJ2-5; D may correspond to TRBD1 or TRBD2 (6 bases each). From germline, CDR1 is ENHRY and CDR2 SYGVKD. Deletions cut 5 bases from V and 5 bases from J, with 18 bases between. CDR3 length: 15 amino acids. This CDR3 is CAISPTGAVEETQYF. CDR3 DNA sequence: TGTGCCATCAGTCCGACGGGGGCGGTAGAGGAGACCCAGTACTTC.

The chain links TRBV30 to TRBJ1-5; D not resolved. Trimming shortened V by 0 bases and J by 4 bases, and 10 bases separated the two germline ends. This CDR3 region has 14 residues. The germline V gene has CDR1 GTSNPN and CDR2 SVGIG (reference sequence). The CDR3 reads CAWSVGTGNQPQHF. CDR3 sequence (DNA): TGTGCCTGGAGTGTAGGTACGGGGAATCAGCCCCAGCATTTT.

The V gene is TRBV7-9, the J gene TRBJ2-1; a possible D gene is TRBD2 (6 bases). The CDR3 totals 15 residues. V dropped 5 bases and J dropped 6 bases, with 17 bases sitting between them. Germline CDR1 reads SEHNR; CDR2 reads FQNEAQ (reference sequence). The CDR3 here is CASSHAEGRFNEQFF. The CDR3 DNA follows: TGTGCCAGCAGCCATGCGGAGGGTCGTTTCAATGAGCAGTTCTTC.

This clone was seen more than once but under ten times. The chain is built from TRBV11-1 and TRBJ2-3, with D possibly matching TRBD1 (5 bases). Germline lookup yields CDR1 SGHAT and CDR2 FQDESV (reference sequence). Trimming took off 2 bases at V and 6 bases at J, with 9 bases between the two ends. The CDR3 is 13 residues long. The CDR3 sequence: CASSLHRGDTQYF. The DNA of the CDR3 is TGTGCCAGCAGCTTACATAGGGGTGATACGCAGTATTTT.

About this clone: In the same sample, other DNA sequences code for this CDR3. This sequence joins TRBV27 and TRBJ1-2; no firm D call. Germline CDR1 is MNHEY and CDR2 is SMNVEV (reference sequence). V was pared by 2 bases and J by 0 bases, with 4 bases between. The CDR3 covers 13 residues. The CDR3 sequence: CASSLGANYGYTF. The CDR3 coding sequence is TGTGCCAGCAGTTTAGGGGCTAACTATGGCTACACCTTC.

The chain couples TRBV5-4 to TRBJ1-1; perhaps TRBD1 as D (6 bases). This CDR3 has 13 amino acids. V lost 0 bases and J 7 bases, leaving 10 bases between the germline ends. Looked up from germline, CDR1 is SGHNT and CDR2 is YYREEE (reference sequence). The chain's CDR3 is CASSLVGGVEAFF. As DNA, the CDR3 is TGTGCCAGCAGCTTGGTGGGGGGCGTTGAAGCTTTCTTT.

V usage is TRBV5-1 and J usage is TRBJ2-3; 11 bases line up with TRBD2. CDR1 and CDR2 (germline): SGHRS, YFSETQ. Trimming at V came to 0 bases and at J to 8 bases, leaving 11 bases not matched to a gene. This CDR3 has 17 residues. In DNA form, the CDR3 reads TGCGCCAGCAGCTTGGCTGTAGCGGGGGGGCATAAGCGTACGCAGTATTTT. It encodes CASSLAVAGGHKRTQYF.

In its sample, this clone was seen a few times. This chain links TRBV6-5 with TRBJ1-5, with 8 positions matching TRBD1. Germline V gene lookup returns CDR1 MNHEY and CDR2 SVGAGI. The J segment lost 0 bases and the V segment lost 5 bases, leaving 3 bases of the junction unmatched. The CDR3 runs 15 residues. Here the CDR3 reads CASSRTGNSNQPQHF. The CDR3 DNA reads TGTGCCAGCAGTAGGACAGGGAATAGCAATCAGCCCCAGCATTTT.

The CDR3: CASRPTGFAYNEQFF. CDR3 sequence (DNA): TGTGCCAGCAGACCTACAGGGTTCGCCTACAATGAGCAGTTCTTC. The rearrangement uses TRBV6-2 or TRBV6-3 and TRBJ2-1; tentatively, D is TRBD1 (6 bases). CDR3 length equals 15 residues. Looked up from germline, CDR1 is MNHEY and CDR2 is SVGEGT. V was trimmed by 6 bases and J by 2 bases, leaving 14 bases between them.

J is TRBJ1-1 and V is TRBV18; no clear D gene. The CDR3 loop spans 12 amino acids. Trimming left V 5 bases short and J 1 base short, with 5 bases between. CDR1 is KGHSH and CDR2 is LQKENI in the germline V gene. Here the CDR3 reads CASSKQNTEAFF. CDR3 nucleotides: TGTGCCAGCTCAAAACAGAACACTGAAGCTTTCTTT. Together with reference TRBV18 and TRBJ1-1, the CDR3 gives the full variable domain: NAGVMQNPRHLVRRRGQEARLRCSPMKGHSHVYWYRQLPEEGLKFMVYLQKENIIDESGMPKERFSAEFPKEGPSILRIQQVVRGDSAAYFCASSKQNTEAFFGQGTRLTVV.

Comments on this clone: This sample also contains other DNA sequences that code for the same CDR3. The chain couples TRBV18 to TRBJ2-5; unclear D gene. Germline V gene sequence: CDR1 KGHSH, CDR2 LQKENI. This CDR3 has 13 amino acids. The V end lost 3 bases, the J end lost 2 bases, and 7 bases lay between the germline ends. CDR3 nucleotides: TGTGCCAGCTCACCGGGTTCTCAAGAGACCCAGTACTTC. This gives the protein CASSPGSQETQYF.

The V and J genes are TRBV6-2 or TRBV6-3 and TRBJ2-5; perhaps TRBD2 as D (5 bases). Deletions cut 3 bases from V and 2 bases from J, with 13 bases between. The CDR3 has 15 amino acids. Per the germline V gene, CDR1 is MNHEY and CDR2 is SVGEGT. The CDR3 is CASSYGRPGQETQYF. The CDR3 DNA is TGTGCCAGCAGTTATGGACGGCCGGGGCAAGAGACCCAGTACTTC.

The CDR3 nucleotides are TGTGCCAGCAGCCCCGGGACTAAGAGCTCCTACAATGAGCAGTTCTTC. Protein product: CASSPGTKSSYNEQFF. The V gene is TRBV5-4, the J gene TRBJ2-1; 7 positions match TRBD2. The CDR3 sequence is 16 residues long. Losses at the gene ends were 4 bases for V and 0 bases for J; bases not matched to a gene: 7. Germline CDR1 reads SGHNT; CDR2 reads YYREEE (reference sequence).